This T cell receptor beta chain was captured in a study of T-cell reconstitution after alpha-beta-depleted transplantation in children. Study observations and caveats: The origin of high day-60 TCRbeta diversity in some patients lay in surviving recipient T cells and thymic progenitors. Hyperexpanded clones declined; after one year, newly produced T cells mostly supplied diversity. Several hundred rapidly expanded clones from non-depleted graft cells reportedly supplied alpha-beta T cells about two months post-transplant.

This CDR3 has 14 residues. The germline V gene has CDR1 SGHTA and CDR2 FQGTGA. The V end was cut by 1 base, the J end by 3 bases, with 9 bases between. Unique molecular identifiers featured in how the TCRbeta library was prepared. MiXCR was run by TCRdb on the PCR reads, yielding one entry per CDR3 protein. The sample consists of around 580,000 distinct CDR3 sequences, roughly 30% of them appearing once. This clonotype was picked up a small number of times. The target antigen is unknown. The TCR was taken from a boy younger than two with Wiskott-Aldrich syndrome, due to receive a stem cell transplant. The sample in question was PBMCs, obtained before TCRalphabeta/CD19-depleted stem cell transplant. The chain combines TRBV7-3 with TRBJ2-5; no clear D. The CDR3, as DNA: TGTGCCAGCAGCTTAAGCGGACGGGAAGAGACCCAGTACTTC. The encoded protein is CASSLSGREETQYF.